The 12 T cell receptor beta chains below were found in one sample sequenced in a study of blood T cell repertoires in COVID-19. Method: immunoSEQ multiplex PCR; TCRdb's copy keeps in-frame clones and lacks some. The sample includes about 120,000 clones, around 76% seen only once; the top ten take 2% to 2.5%. Specimen: peripheral blood. These receptors all stem from a man between 65 and 79 years old with acute or convalescent COVID-19.

The chain is built from TRBV7-9 and TRBJ1-1, with a weak D call TRBD1 (5 bases). Trimming stripped 4 bases from V and 1 base from J, with 13 bases between. This CDR3 contains 15 residues. Looked up from germline, CDR1 is SEHNR and CDR2 is FQNEAQ (reference sequence). The CDR3 DNA sequence: TGTGCCAGCAGCTCCTCAGGGCAGAGGAACACTGAAGCTTTCTTT. Amino acids: CASSSSGQRNTEAFF.

The V call is TRBV3-1 (or the pseudogene TRBV3-2), the J call TRBJ2-5; 12 bases align to TRBD2. V lost 3 bases, J lost 1 base, and 3 bases stayed unmatched. Germline V CDR1 and CDR2: LGHDT, YNNKEL (reference sequence). The CDR3 extends over 16 amino acids. The CDR3 DNA follows: TGTGCCAGCAGCCATTCGACTAGCGGGGGCCAAGAGACCCAGTACTTC. Translated: CASSHSTSGGQETQYF.

The chain is built from TRBV11-2 and TRBJ1-1; 9 nucleotides line up with TRBD1. The germline V gene encodes CDR1 SGHAT and CDR2 FQNNGV. With V trimmed by 4 bases and J by 1 base, 7 bases remained unmatched. The CDR3 extends over 16 amino acids. Here the CDR3 reads CASSYQQGAQNTEAFF. Here the CDR3 DNA reads TGTGCCAGCAGCTACCAACAGGGGGCCCAGAACACTGAAGCTTTCTTT.

This chain uses TRBV9 with TRBJ2-5, with 10 bases lining up with TRBD2. Trimming cost V 2 bases and J 5 bases; bases outside gene matches: 6. This CDR3 is 15 amino acids long. Germline V gene data show CDR1 as SGDLS and CDR2 as YYNGEE. CDR3 DNA: TGTGCCAGCAGCGTCTCAGCGGGGGGGTGGGAGACCCAGTACTTC. It translates to CASSVSAGGWETQYF. Supplemented by reference TRBV9 and TRBJ2-5, the full variable domain reads DSGVTQTPKHLITATGQRVTLRCSPRSGDLSVYWYQQSLDQGLQFLIQYYNGEERAKGNILERFSAQQFPDLHSELNLSSLELGDSALYFCASSVSAGGWETQYFGPGTRLLVL.

The J gene is TRBJ2-1, the V gene TRBV6-4; 8 nucleotides line up with TRBD1. The germline V gene has CDR1 MRHNA and CDR2 SNTAGT. This CDR3 spans 20 amino acids. Here the CDR3 DNA reads TGTGCACTCGGGTTTTTTTGCGGGGACAGGATCGTTTGGCCCTACAATGAGCAGTTCTTC. Translating gives CALGFFCGDRIVWPYNEQFF.

The V and J genes are TRBV7-3 and TRBJ2-1; no clear D. Trimming stripped 1 base from V and 4 bases from J, with 8 bases between. Looked up from germline, CDR1 is SGHTA and CDR2 is FQGTGA. The length of the CDR3 is 14 residues. The CDR3 sequence is CASSLNVRYNEQFF. The CDR3 region has the DNA TGTGCCAGCAGCTTAAACGTCAGATACAATGAGCAGTTCTTC.

The genes are TRBV18 and TRBJ2-7; 7 bases fit TRBD1. CDR1 is KGHSH, CDR2 LQKENI, per germline. V shed 3 bases, J shed 3 bases, and the junction held 5 bases outside the gene matches. CDR3 length: 14 residues. Here the CDR3 reads CASSPSGQVYEQYF. CDR3 bases: TGTGCCAGCTCACCTTCTGGACAGGTCTACGAGCAGTACTTC.

The gene calls are TRBV7-3 and TRBJ2-1; 11 bases match TRBD2. Per the germline V gene, CDR1 is SGHTA and CDR2 is FQGTGA. Losses at the gene ends were 3 bases for V and 6 bases for J; bases not matched to a gene: 4. There are 15 residues in the CDR3. The CDR3 region is CASSFSGGAPNEQFF. The CDR3 bases are TGTGCCAGCAGCTTTAGCGGGGGGGCCCCCAATGAGCAGTTCTTC. Combining the CDR3 with reference TRBV7-3 and TRBJ2-1 gives the whole variable domain GAGVSQTPSNKVTEKGKYVELRCDPISGHTALYWYRQSLGQGPEFLIYFQGTGAADDSGLPNDRFFAVRPEGSVSTLKIQRTERGDSAVYLCASSFSGGAPNEQFFGPGTRLTVL.

The V call is TRBV6-5, the J call TRBJ1-1; 7 bases are shared with TRBD1. J gave up 0 bases and V 6 bases, and 4 bases lay outside the gene matches. The germline CDR1 and CDR2 sequences are MNHEY and SVGAGI. The CDR3 loop spans 14 amino acids. The CDR3 protein is CASRDTGVNTEAFF. CDR3 DNA sequence: TGTGCCAGCAGGGACACAGGGGTGAACACTGAAGCTTTCTTT.

This clone was observed a single time. The chain links TRBV5-6 to TRBJ1-6; 7 positions match TRBD1. This CDR3 spans 14 amino acids. Germline CDR1 SGHDT, CDR2 YYEEEE. V shed 4 bases, J shed 4 bases, and the junction held 2 bases outside the gene matches. The DNA for the CDR3 is TGTGCCAGCAGCAAGGACAGGTATAATTCACCCCTCCACTTT. The encoded protein is CASSKDRYNSPLHF.

The rearrangement links TRBV11-3 to TRBJ2-4, with a possible D match to TRBD2 (5 bases). The germline CDR1 and CDR2 sequences are SGHNT and YENEEA. Trimming took 7 bases from V and 3 from J, leaving 13 bases between them. The CDR3 is 14 residues long. This chain's CDR3 is CASKSGGGKNIQYF. The CDR3 nucleotides are TGTGCCAGCAAGTCAGGAGGAGGCAAAAACATTCAGTACTTC.

The chain links TRBV7-3 to TRBJ2-2; 7 bases match TRBD2. Looked up from germline, CDR1 is SGHTA and CDR2 is FQGTGA. The CDR3 contains 17 residues. V lost 0 bases to trimming and J lost 1 base; unmatched junction nucleotides: 5. The CDR3 region has the DNA TGTGCCAGCAGCTTAACCCCCTGGGGGGGGAACACCGGGGAGCTGTTTTTT. It is translated as CASSLTPWGGNTGELFF.